Shown below are 24 T cell receptor beta chains from a single sample sequenced in a study of cytomegalovirus exposure and HLA in healthy donors. In the PCR, 60 Vbeta and 13 Jbeta primers were used. Sequenced by immunoSEQ multiplex PCR; TCRdb stores in-frame clones only, minus some. The table has 150,000 or so clones, over 60% seen once. What was sequenced was PBMCs. The receptors here all came from a woman aged 18-30 years in good health and CMV-seronegative.

CDR3 bases: TGTGCCAGCAGTTTATCGAGCGAAAGGACTGAAGCTTTCTTT. Protein sequence: CASSLSSERTEAFF. V gene TRBV27 combines with J gene TRBJ1-1; D is ambiguous. The CDR3 is 14 residues long. CDR1 MNHEY and CDR2 SMNVEV come from the germline V gene (reference sequence). Trimming pared 0 bases from V and 5 bases from J, leaving 10 bases between.

This clone was seen more than once but under ten times. Other DNA sequences in the same sample also yield this CDR3. This chain's CDR3 is CASSLGLAGYNEQFF. The DNA of the CDR3 is TGTGCCAGCAGCTTAGGCCTAGCGGGTTACAATGAGCAGTTCTTC. V usage is TRBV11-3 and J usage is TRBJ2-1, with 8 nucleotides matching TRBD2. Germline V CDR1 and CDR2: SGHNT, YENEEA. V lost 1 base, J lost 4 bases, and 3 bases stayed unmatched. The CDR3 has 15 amino acids. Variable domain in full (rest from reference TRBV11-3 and TRBJ2-1): EAGVVQSPRYKIIEKKQPVAFWCNPISGHNTLYWYLQNLGQGPELLIRYENEEAVDDSQLPKDRFSAERLKGVDSTLKIQPAELGDSAVYLCASSLGLAGYNEQFFGPGTRLTVL.

This clone was detected once. V and J are TRBV5-5 and TRBJ2-7, with TRBD1 matching over 7 bases. V dropped 0 bases and J dropped 4; count of bases not matched to a gene: 4. The CDR3 contains 14 residues. The germline V gene has CDR1 SGHKS and CDR2 YYEKEE (reference sequence). CDR3 protein: CASSLDQQGYEQYF. The CDR3 bases are TGTGCCAGCAGCTTGGACCAACAGGGGTACGAGCAGTACTTC.

The chain uses TRBV7-2 and TRBJ1-2, with TRBD1 matching 12 bases. Trimming removed 5 bases from V and 6 bases from J; junction bases left unmatched: 7. CDR1 and CDR2 (germline): SGHTA, FQGNSA. This CDR3 is 15 amino acids long. For the CDR3, the DNA is TGTGCCAGCAGCGATCGGGACAGGGGGCCGAATGGCTACACCTTC. Translating it yields CASSDRDRGPNGYTF.

The chain recombines TRBV11-2 with TRBJ1-1; D may be TRBD1 (6 bases). There are 12 residues in the CDR3. Between the trimmed V and J ends, which lost 4 bases and 6 bases, there was a span of 9 bases. Germline assignment: CDR1 SGHAT and CDR2 FQNNGV. The CDR3 reads CASSSAGAEAFF. CDR3 coding DNA: TGTGCCAGCAGCTCGGCAGGGGCTGAAGCTTTCTTT.

This clone was seen a few times. V is TRBV4-3 and J is TRBJ2-3; the match to TRBD2 covers 7 bases. Losses at the gene ends were 4 bases for V and 1 base for J; bases not matched to a gene: 11. Germline V gene sequence: CDR1 LGHNA, CDR2 YSLEER. This CDR3 contains 17 residues. CDR3: CASSLVSSGGGTDTQYF. The CDR3 DNA reads TGCGCCAGCAGCCTGGTATCTAGCGGAGGTGGCACAGATACGCAGTATTTT.

This clone was counted a few times. The CDR3 protein is CASGRDYNSPLHF. In DNA, the CDR3 is TGTGCCAGCGGACGGGACTATAATTCACCCCTCCACTTT. This chain uses TRBV6-5 with TRBJ1-6; D not resolved. V was clipped by 8 bases and J by 3 bases, with 8 bases between them. This CDR3 has 13 residues. CDR1 and CDR2 (germline): MNHEY, SVGAGI.

V usage is TRBV13 and J usage is TRBJ2-6, with D uncertain. The V and J ends lost 4 bases and 0 bases respectively, with 22 bases between them. The CDR3 is 20 amino acids. CDR1 is PRHDT and CDR2 is FYEKMQ in the germline V gene (reference sequence). CDR3 nucleotide sequence: TGTGCCAGCAGCTCCCGCCTGGAGTTATGGGTGGACTCTGGGGCCAACGTCCTGACTTTC. Translated: CASSSRLELWVDSGANVLTF.

V gene TRBV7-6 combines with J gene TRBJ1-1; 7 nucleotides line up with TRBD1. The CDR3 spans 14 residues. V shed 3 bases and J 5 bases; nucleotides not matched to a gene: 6. CDR1 and CDR2 from the germline V gene are SGHVS and FNYEAQ. This CDR3 is CASSFPGGRTEAFF. The CDR3 DNA reads TGTGCCAGCAGCTTCCCAGGGGGGAGAACTGAAGCTTTCTTT. Filled out from reference TRBV7-6 and TRBJ1-1, the complete variable domain reads GAGVSQSPRYKVTKRGQDVALRCDPISGHVSLYWYRQALGQGPEFLTYFNYEAQQDKSGLPNDRFSAERPEGSISTLTIQRTEQRDSAMYRCASSFPGGRTEAFFGQGTRLTVV.

The rearrangement uses TRBV7-2 and TRBJ2-5; D is possibly TRBD2 (6 bases). The CDR3 loop spans 15 amino acids. Trimming stripped 5 bases from V and 9 bases from J, with 22 bases between. CDR1 is SGHTA and CDR2 is FQGNSA in the germline V gene. CDR3 residues: CASSPRATMGEAQYF. CDR3 nucleotide sequence: TGTGCCAGCAGCCCCCGGGCCACTATGGGGGAGGCCCAGTACTTC.

This clone was recorded only once. The J gene is TRBJ1-1, the V gene TRBV9; 9 bases are a match to TRBD1. The trim removed 4 bases at V and 5 bases at J, leaving 6 bases unmatched. CDR3 length equals 14 residues. Germline CDR1 reads SGDLS; CDR2 reads YYNGEE. The CDR3: CASSPRTGETEAFF. CDR3 nucleotide sequence: TGTGCCAGCAGCCCCCGGACAGGGGAAACTGAAGCTTTCTTT.

The CDR3 bases are TGCGCCAGCAGCCTACTATCGACTAGCGGGAGGCGAGTAGATACGCAGTATTTT. It translates to CASSLLSTSGRRVDTQYF. The gene calls are TRBV5-1 and TRBJ2-3; 13 bases fit TRBD2. The ends lost 4 bases at V and 5 bases at J; junction bases unmatched: 13. This CDR3 comprises 18 residues. CDR1 is SGHRS, CDR2 YFSETQ, per germline.

This rearrangement joins TRBV6-1 to TRBJ2-7, with 14 bases identical to TRBD2. Unmatched junction bases numbered 12, after V lost 4 bases and J lost 4 bases. The CDR3 extends over 18 amino acids. CDR1 is MNHNS, CDR2 SASEGT, per germline. CDR3 DNA: TGTGCCAGCAGTGCTAGACTAGCGGGGGGGTCTTTAGCGTACGAGCAGTACTTC. This encodes CASSARLAGGSLAYEQYF.

This chain uses TRBV7-9 with TRBJ1-2; 8 bases line up with TRBD1. The CDR3 length is 15 residues. Germline-derived CDR1 and CDR2 are SEHNR and FQNEAQ (reference sequence). Trimming took 5 bases from V and 8 from J; bases not matched to a gene: 13. CDR3 sequence: CASSGDRGVSVGYTF. The CDR3, as DNA: TGTGCCAGCAGCGGTGACAGGGGAGTATCGGTCGGCTACACCTTC.

This clone was seen just once. The chain recombines TRBV29-1 with TRBJ2-1; possibly TRBD2 for D (6 bases). There are 12 residues in the CDR3. V shed 5 bases and J shed 4 bases, with 9 bases lying between them. The germline gives CDR1 SQVTM, CDR2 ANQGSEA. The CDR3 DNA sequence: TGCAGCGTTCAGGCGGGGTACAATGAGCAGTTCTTC. Its translation: CSVQAGYNEQFF.

The chain employs TRBV6-6 and TRBJ2-2; no clear D gene. This CDR3 spans 13 amino acids. Trimming left V 8 bases short and J 6 bases short, with 13 bases between. Germline assignment: CDR1 MNHNY and CDR2 SVGAGI (reference sequence). CDR3 amino acids: CASSTWASGELFF. For the CDR3, the DNA is TGTGCCAGCTCCACGTGGGCTTCCGGGGAGCTGTTTTTT.

The gene calls are TRBV2 and TRBJ1-1, with D maybe TRBD1 (5 bases). Per the germline V gene, CDR1 is SNHLY and CDR2 is FYNNEI. CDR3 length: 12 amino acids. V shed 6 bases and J shed 6 bases, with 11 bases lying between them. The CDR3 sequence: CASRGRSPEAFF. Written as DNA, the CDR3 is TGTGCCAGCAGGGGGCGCAGCCCTGAAGCTTTCTTT. The whole variable domain, filled in from reference TRBV2 and TRBJ1-1, reads EPEVTQTPSHQVTQMGQEVILRCVPISNHLYFYWYRQILGQKVEFLVSFYNNEISEKSEIFDDQFSVERPDGSNFTLKIRSTKLEDSAMYFCASRGRSPEAFFGQGTRLTVV.

The chain combines TRBV5-1 with TRBJ2-1; TRBD2 agrees at 12 bases. V gave up 4 bases and J gave up 1 base; unmatched junction bases: 3. Germline V gene data show CDR1 as SGHRS and CDR2 as YFSETQ. The CDR3 has 16 residues. This chain's CDR3 is CASSPGTSGSYNEQFF. DNA of the CDR3: TGCGCCAGCAGCCCCGGGACTAGCGGGTCCTACAATGAGCAGTTCTTC.

V and J are TRBV25-1 and TRBJ1-1; perhaps TRBD1 as D (6 bases). Trimming left V 1 base short and J 3 bases short, with 15 bases between. In germline, CDR1 is MGHDK, CDR2 SYGVNS. CDR3 length equals 16 residues. The CDR3 sequence is CASSEWSGTTDTEAFF. In DNA, the CDR3 is TGTGCCAGCAGTGAATGGTCAGGGACAACGGACACTGAAGCTTTCTTT.

This clone was counted once. The chain carries TRBV29-1 and TRBJ2-2; TRBD1 aligns across 11 bases. The CDR3 covers 15 residues. The J segment lost 5 bases and the V segment lost 7 bases, leaving 9 bases of the junction unmatched. Germline V gene data show CDR1 as SQVTM and CDR2 as ANQGSEA. Here the CDR3 reads CSAARTGGRTGELFF. Written as DNA, the CDR3 is TGCAGCGCCGCGAGGACAGGGGGCCGGACCGGGGAGCTGTTTTTT.

The chain employs TRBV7-9 and TRBJ2-1; D ambiguous. Looked up from germline, CDR1 is SEHNR and CDR2 is FQNEAQ (reference sequence). This CDR3 spans 12 amino acids. Deletions cut 4 bases from V and 5 bases from J, with 6 bases between. In nucleotides, the CDR3 is TGTGCCAGCAGCTCGGGTGACAATGAGCAGTTCTTC. This codes for CASSSGDNEQFF.

Here the CDR3 reads CASSLLAGQETQYF. CDR3 coding DNA: TGTGCCAGCAGCTTACTAGCGGGGCAAGAGACCCAGTACTTC. The rearrangement uses TRBV7-9 and TRBJ2-5, with 9 bases fitting TRBD2. Germline V gene lookup returns CDR1 SEHNR and CDR2 FQNEAQ (reference sequence). J was trimmed by 2 bases and V by 2 bases; bases with no gene match: 0. This CDR3 spans 14 amino acids.

The rearrangement uses TRBV5-1 and TRBJ1-2; 7 bases line up with TRBD1. This CDR3 comprises 14 residues. The trim removed 0 bases at V and 6 bases at J, leaving 5 bases unmatched. CDR1 SGHRS and CDR2 YFSETQ come from the germline V gene. This CDR3 reads CASSLVEGADGYTF. Here the CDR3 DNA reads TGCGCCAGCAGCTTGGTGGAGGGGGCGGATGGCTACACCTTC.

The rearrangement joins TRBV27 to TRBJ2-1; 11 bases are shared with TRBD2. The V segment lost 5 bases and the J segment 7 bases; nucleotides outside the gene matches: 10. Germline values: CDR1 MNHEY, CDR2 SMNVEV (reference sequence). The CDR3 extends over 16 amino acids. CDR3 residues: CASSTQLAGDSNEQFF. CDR3 in DNA: TGTGCCAGCAGTACGCAACTAGCGGGAGATTCGAATGAGCAGTTCTTC.